This T cell receptor (beta chain) was identified in a study of cytomegalovirus exposure and HLA in healthy donors. This CDR3 comprises 14 residues. V lost 5 bases to trimming and J lost 2 bases; unmatched junction nucleotides: 4. The germline V gene encodes CDR1 PRHDT and CDR2 FYEKMQ (reference sequence). Both 60 Vbeta primers and 13 Jbeta primers went into the PCR. Repertoires were generated with immunoSEQ multiplex PCR, while TCRdb's copy carries only in-frame clones and drops some. The sample lists some 110,000 clones, over 60% occurring once. Sequencing used PBMCs. The clonotype was recovered from a man aged 25-45 years in good health and CMV-seropositive. The chain combines TRBV13 with TRBJ2-5, with 8 nucleotides matching TRBD1. In DNA, the CDR3 is TGTGCCAGCAGCCTCCGACAGGGGCAAGAGACCCAGTACTTC. Translated, it gives CASSLRQGQETQYF.